A single T cell receptor beta chain is shown here with its context. Its antigen is unknown. The J segment lost 5 bases and the V segment lost 3 bases, leaving 4 bases of the junction unmatched. This CDR3 is 13 amino acids long. Germline CDR1 and CDR2: SGDLS and YYNGEE. Clones were sequenced by immunoSEQ multiplex PCR, and TCRdb holds only the in-frame ones, with some missing. The table includes roughly 200,000 clones, less than 95% detected once. The record originates from a study of T cell responses to AZD1222 COVID-19 vaccine. Study findings and constraints: Spike-wide coverage was observed for vaccine-associated CD4 TCRs, with dominant responses at 160-218 and 743-854. No day 14 peak samples; only post-peak repertoires were characterized.

V and J are TRBV9 and TRBJ2-5; 7 nucleotides agree with TRBD1. This receptor was identified in an adult who received the MenACWY meningococcal vaccine as a control. This material consisted of peripheral blood, taken 28 days after the second dose of the MenACWY control vaccine. The CDR3 here is CASSAQGWETQYF. CDR3 DNA: TGTGCCAGCAGCGCACAGGGGTGGGAGACCCAGTACTTC.